The 31 T cell receptor beta chains reported below all come from one sample, sequenced in a study of blood T cell repertoires in COVID-19. Method: immunoSEQ multiplex PCR; TCRdb's copy keeps in-frame clones and lacks some. The data show roughly 100,000 clones, approximately 92% seen once. The sequenced sample was peripheral blood. The receptor source for this set is a man over 45 with active COVID-19.

This sequence joins TRBV5-1 and TRBJ2-7; D gene ambiguous. Per the germline V gene, CDR1 is SGHRS and CDR2 is YFSETQ. The V end lost 0 bases, the J end lost 2 bases, and 15 bases lay between the germline ends. CDR3 length: 16 residues. CDR3 in amino acids: CASSLGFRQATYEQYF. The DNA for the CDR3 is TGCGCCAGCAGCTTGGGGTTTCGGCAGGCGACCTACGAGCAGTACTTC.

The chain joins TRBV27 to TRBJ1-2; TRBD1 aligns across 7 bases. The CDR3 contains 11 residues. The V segment lost 10 bases and the J segment 7 bases; nucleotides outside the gene matches: 6. Per the germline V gene, CDR1 is MNHEY and CDR2 is SMNVEV (reference sequence). For the CDR3, the DNA is TGTGCCACCCAGGGGGGTACTGGCTACACCTTC. The encoded protein is CATQGGTGYTF.

This chain uses TRBV2 with TRBJ2-5, with 7 nucleotides matching TRBD1. The CDR3 extends over 14 amino acids. J was trimmed by 5 bases and V by 5 bases; bases with no gene match: 8. The germline CDR1 and CDR2 sequences are SNHLY and FYNNEI. The CDR3 DNA reads TGTGCCAGCAGTTTGACAGGGCCGGGGGAGACCCAGTACTTC. Translation gives CASSLTGPGETQYF.

This clone was detected once. The chain uses TRBV2 and TRBJ1-1, with D hard to call. CDR3 length equals 12 residues. Germline V gene data show CDR1 as SNHLY and CDR2 as FYNNEI. V was pared by 6 bases and J by 7 bases, with 12 bases between. The CDR3 is CASRLMEVEAFF. CDR3 nucleotide sequence: TGTGCCAGCAGACTGATGGAGGTTGAAGCTTTCTTT.

The sample holds one count of this clone. The rearrangement joins TRBV5-4 to TRBJ1-2; TRBD1 aligns across 8 bases. The V and J ends lost 4 bases and 3 bases, in that order; junction bases with no gene match: 5. Germline CDR1 SGHNT, CDR2 YYREEE (reference sequence). CDR3 length: 14 residues. The CDR3 DNA reads TGTGCCAGCAGCCCGACAGGGGAAGACTATGGCTACACCTTC. This gives the protein CASSPTGEDYGYTF.

This rearrangement joins TRBV7-9 to TRBJ2-1; perhaps TRBD1 as D (5 bases). Germline V CDR1 and CDR2: SEHNR, FQNEAQ (reference sequence). With 5 bases removed from V and 0 bases from J, the gap between germline ends came to 14 bases. The CDR3 is made up of 16 amino acids. The CDR3 sequence is CASSRSRGFSYNEQFF. The CDR3 nucleotides read TGTGCCAGCAGCCGCAGTAGGGGTTTCTCCTACAATGAGCAGTTCTTC.

V is TRBV6-5 and J is TRBJ2-7; 9 nucleotides line up with TRBD1. The CDR3 has 14 amino acids. V shed 4 bases and J 6 bases; nucleotides not matched to a gene: 7. Per the germline V gene, CDR1 is MNHEY and CDR2 is SVGAGI. Written as DNA, the CDR3 is TGTGCCAGCAGTTCCGGGACAGGGTTTTCCGAGCAGTACTTC. The encoded protein is CASSSGTGFSEQYF.

V usage is TRBV4-2 and J usage is TRBJ2-7, with a weak D call TRBD2 (5 bases). V lost 1 base and J lost 2, with 12 bases in between. This CDR3 is 15 amino acids long. In germline, CDR1 is LGHNA, CDR2 YNFKEQ. The CDR3 loop is CASSQATRLPYEQYF. The DNA of the CDR3 is TGTGCCAGCAGCCAAGCTACTAGGTTGCCCTACGAGCAGTACTTC.

The gene calls are TRBV27 and TRBJ2-3; 10 positions match TRBD1. The ends lost 1 base at V and 3 bases at J; junction bases unmatched: 4. CDR1 and CDR2 from the germline V gene are MNHEY and SMNVEV (reference sequence). The CDR3 covers 16 residues. CDR3: CASSLLGTGVTDTQYF. The CDR3 nucleotides read TGTGCCAGCAGTTTATTAGGGACAGGGGTGACAGATACGCAGTATTTT.

This rearrangement joins TRBV15 to TRBJ1-2; D is unresolved. The CDR3 sequence is 12 residues long. Germline assignment: CDR1 LNHNV and CDR2 YYDKDF (reference sequence). The V and J ends lost 0 bases and 4 bases respectively, with 3 bases between them. The CDR3 is CATSRDSYGYTF. DNA for the CDR3: TGTGCCACCAGCAGAGATAGCTATGGCTACACCTTC.

The rearrangement links TRBV30 to TRBJ2-5; 11 nucleotides line up with TRBD2. Germline V gene data show CDR1 as GTSNPN and CDR2 as SVGIG (reference sequence). With V trimmed by 7 bases and J by 5 bases, 6 bases remained unmatched. The CDR3 is 13 amino acids. CDR3 amino acids: CAYSGRAGETQYF. CDR3 DNA: TGTGCCTATAGCGGGAGGGCGGGCGAGACCCAGTACTTC.

The V call is TRBV18, the J call TRBJ2-2; TRBD1 aligns across 11 bases. J was trimmed by 5 bases and V by 4 bases; bases with no gene match: 9. CDR1 KGHSH and CDR2 LQKENI come from the germline V gene. The length of the CDR3 is 17 residues. The CDR3 DNA follows: TGTGCCAGCTCACTACCGGGACAGGGGGTGGGAACCGGGGAGCTGTTTTTT. This encodes CASSLPGQGVGTGELFF.

V is TRBV19 and J is TRBJ2-1, with 9 bases identical to TRBD1. Germline values: CDR1 LNHDA, CDR2 SQIVND (reference sequence). The CDR3 is made up of 14 amino acids. Germline trimming cut 4 bases from V and 7 bases from J; bases unmatched to any gene: 5. DNA of the CDR3: TGTGCCAGTAGTAAGGAACAGGGGGCGAATGAGCAGTTCTTC. This sequence encodes CASSKEQGANEQFF.

The CDR3 region is CASSHFPGVGVNTEAFF. The DNA of the CDR3 is TGTGCCAGCAGCCACTTCCCGGGGGTGGGAGTGAACACTGAAGCTTTCTTT. The gene calls are TRBV3-1 (or the pseudogene TRBV3-2) and TRBJ1-1, with D possibly being TRBD1 (5 bases). The CDR3 runs to 17 residues. V lost 3 bases and J 0 bases, leaving 17 bases between the germline ends. CDR1 and CDR2 (germline): LGHDT, YNNKEL (reference sequence).

This chain joins TRBV2 and TRBJ2-2, with 8 bases fitting TRBD1. V lost 6 bases and J lost 4; bases outside the gene matches: 4. The CDR3 extends over 14 amino acids. The germline V gene encodes CDR1 SNHLY and CDR2 FYNNEI. The CDR3 loop reads CASSGQGGTGELFF. The CDR3 coding sequence is TGTGCCAGCAGCGGACAGGGTGGCACCGGGGAGCTGTTTTTT.

The genes are TRBV28 and TRBJ1-1, with D tentatively TRBD1 (6 bases). V lost 5 bases and J lost 1, with 11 bases in between. The CDR3 is 14 residues long. From germline, CDR1 is MDHEN and CDR2 SYDVKM. The CDR3 here is CASSQSDRNTEAFF. The CDR3 nucleotides are TGTGCCAGCAGTCAGTCGGACAGGAACACTGAAGCTTTCTTT.

This sequence joins TRBV7-9 and TRBJ1-1; the D gene is possibly TRBD1 (6 bases). Germline CDR1 reads SEHNR; CDR2 reads FQNEAQ (reference sequence). Trimming shortened V by 3 bases and J by 1 base, and 9 bases separated the two germline ends. The CDR3 runs to 14 residues. CDR3 loop: CASSLGRGNTEAFF. The CDR3 nucleotides read TGTGCCAGCAGCTTGGGCAGGGGGAACACTGAAGCTTTCTTT.

V gene TRBV6-5 combines with J gene TRBJ1-2; 12 nucleotides match TRBD1. CDR1 and CDR2 from the germline V gene are MNHEY and SVGAGI. The J segment lost 4 bases and the V segment lost 6 bases, leaving 3 bases of the junction unmatched. This CDR3 region has 14 residues. Written as DNA, the CDR3 is TGTGCCAGCAGGGGACAGGGGGCCCGCTATGGCTACACCTTC. Protein product: CASRGQGARYGYTF.

This clone has just one count. The rearrangement uses TRBV7-9 and TRBJ1-1; TRBD1 might be the D (6 bases). V was pared by 5 bases and J by 2 bases, with 9 bases between. The CDR3 runs 13 residues. Germline V gives CDR1 SEHNR, CDR2 FQNEAQ (reference sequence). The DNA of the CDR3 is TGTGCCAGCAGCGGACAGATCAACACTGAAGCTTTCTTT. It codes for CASSGQINTEAFF. The whole variable domain, remainder taken from reference TRBV7-9 and TRBJ1-1, is DTGVSQNPRHKITKRGQNVTFRCDPISEHNRLYWYRQTLGQGPEFLTYFQNEAQLEKSRLLSDRFSAERPKGSFSTLEIQRTEQGDSAMYLCASSGQINTEAFFGQGTRLTVV.

This chain uses TRBV27 with TRBJ2-1, with 7 bases lining up with TRBD1. Germline assignment: CDR1 MNHEY and CDR2 SMNVEV (reference sequence). The CDR3 contains 14 residues. The V gene end was trimmed by 8 bases and the J gene end by 2 bases; junction bases not matched to a gene: 6. The CDR3 here is CASRLGQTYNEQFF. CDR3 nucleotides: TGTGCCAGCCGCCTGGGACAGACCTACAATGAGCAGTTCTTC.

The rearrangement joins TRBV19 to TRBJ2-7; 8 positions match TRBD1. In germline, CDR1 is LNHDA, CDR2 SQIVND (reference sequence). This CDR3 spans 15 amino acids. V was clipped by 4 bases and J by 2 bases; unmatched bases: 7. The CDR3 here is CASSTRQGPAYEQYF. CDR3 DNA: TGTGCCAGTAGTACACGACAGGGGCCTGCCTACGAGCAGTACTTC. Variable domain in full (rest from reference TRBV19 and TRBJ2-7): DGGITQSPKYLFRKEGQNVTLSCEQNLNHDAMYWYRQDPGQGLRLIYYSQIVNDFQKGDIAEGYSVSREKKESFPLTVTSAQKNPTAFYLCASSTRQGPAYEQYFGPGTRLTVT.

The V and J genes are TRBV2 and TRBJ2-1; TRBD1 is a possible D gene (5 bases). Trimming took off 1 base at V and 7 bases at J, with 14 bases between the two ends. The CDR3 runs to 15 residues. Germline assignment: CDR1 SNHLY and CDR2 FYNNEI. CDR3 sequence: CASSEGQSVSNEQFF. For the CDR3, the DNA is TGTGCCAGCAGTGAAGGACAGTCGGTGTCAAATGAGCAGTTCTTC.

This chain uses TRBV19 with TRBJ2-6; TRBD1 is a possible D gene (6 bases). Looked up from germline, CDR1 is LNHDA and CDR2 is SQIVND (reference sequence). This CDR3 spans 15 amino acids. With 4 bases removed from V and 4 bases from J, the gap between germline ends came to 11 bases. As DNA, the CDR3 is TGTGCCAGTAGTACCACAGGGACAGGGGCCAACGTCCTGACTTTC. It specifies CASSTTGTGANVLTF.

The CDR3 DNA reads TGCGCCAGCAGCTTGGCCGGGGGACTAGCGGGATTCACCGGGGAGCTGTTTTTT. This sequence encodes CASSLAGGLAGFTGELFF. The chain carries TRBV5-1 and TRBJ2-2, with TRBD2 identical over 13 bases. The germline gives CDR1 SGHRS, CDR2 YFSETQ. The CDR3 consists of 18 residues. V was clipped by 0 bases and J by 4 bases; unmatched bases: 6.

This clone came up once. The chain joins TRBV7-8 to TRBJ1-4; 9 bases align to TRBD1. V gave up 5 bases and J gave up 3 bases; unmatched junction bases: 7. Germline CDR1 and CDR2: SGHVS and FQNEAQ. This CDR3 comprises 16 residues. DNA for the CDR3: TGTGCCAGCAGCCGGGACAGGGTAGCGCCTAATGAAAAACTGTTTTTT. Protein product: CASSRDRVAPNEKLFF.

This clone was detected only a few times. This chain links TRBV19 with TRBJ1-2; tentative D call: TRBD1 (6 bases). V lost 2 bases and J 6 bases, leaving 10 bases between the germline ends. This CDR3 contains 13 residues. Germline CDR1 reads LNHDA; CDR2 reads SQIVND (reference sequence). CDR3 DNA: TGTGCCAGTAGTATACAGGACAGACATGGCTACACCTTC. This codes for CASSIQDRHGYTF. The complete variable domain, with remaining parts taken from reference TRBV19 and TRBJ1-2, reads DGGITQSPKYLFRKEGQNVTLSCEQNLNHDAMYWYRQDPGQGLRLIYYSQIVNDFQKGDIAEGYSVSREKKESFPLTVTSAQKNPTAFYLCASSIQDRHGYTFGSGTRLTVV.

The gene calls are TRBV6-1 and TRBJ2-2, with 8 bases that match TRBD1. This CDR3 spans 14 amino acids. Germline lookup yields CDR1 MNHNS and CDR2 SASEGT. V shed 3 bases, J shed 8 bases, and the junction held 5 bases outside the gene matches. This CDR3 reads CASSDDRGVGELFF. CDR3 nucleotides: TGTGCCAGCAGTGATGACAGGGGTGTGGGGGAGCTGTTTTTT.

In this sample, this clone turned up once. This chain links TRBV11-2 with TRBJ1-3, with TRBD1 identical over 10 bases. In germline, CDR1 is SGHAT, CDR2 FQNNGV. V lost 5 bases, J lost 3 bases, and 7 bases stayed unmatched. This CDR3 has 16 amino acids. The CDR3 DNA sequence: TGTGCCAGCAGCCCGGAGGGGACAGGGGTTGGAAACACCATATATTTT. Translated: CASSPEGTGVGNTIYF. Supplemented by reference TRBV11-2 and TRBJ1-3, the full variable domain reads EAGVAQSPRYKIIEKRQSVAFWCNPISGHATLYWYQQILGQGPKLLIQFQNNGVVDDSQLPKDRFSAERLKGVDSTLKIQPAKLEDSAVYLCASSPEGTGVGNTIYFGEGSWLTVV.

This chain links TRBV28 with TRBJ2-7; TRBD2 might be the D (6 bases). Germline CDR1 reads MDHEN; CDR2 reads SYDVKM. This CDR3 region has 15 residues. Trimming removed 5 bases from V and 0 bases from J, with 14 bases in between. Here the CDR3 reads CASSPPGLSSYEQYF. In DNA form, the CDR3 reads TGTGCCAGCAGTCCACCGGGACTCAGCTCCTACGAGCAGTACTTC.

The V call is TRBV2, the J call TRBJ2-5, with 9 bases aligning to TRBD1. This CDR3 contains 16 residues. Per germline, CDR1 SNHLY and CDR2 FYNNEI. The ends lost 7 bases at V and 0 bases at J; junction bases unmatched: 9. The CDR3 is CASTTGGPSYQETQYF. In nucleotides, the CDR3 is TGTGCCAGCACTACAGGGGGCCCGAGTTACCAAGAGACCCAGTACTTC.

The chain is built from TRBV7-3 and TRBJ2-3, with 7 positions matching TRBD2. Unmatched junction bases numbered 6, after V lost 4 bases and J lost 2 bases. Germline V CDR1 and CDR2: SGHTA, FQGTGA. The length of the CDR3 is 15 residues. CDR3 in amino acids: CASSSGTKATDTQYF. The CDR3 DNA follows: TGTGCCAGCAGCTCCGGGACTAAGGCCACAGATACGCAGTATTTT.